This T cell receptor beta chain was captured by sequencing in a study of blood T cells in healthy people across ages. Germline CDR1 and CDR2: LNHNV and YYDKDF (reference sequence). V was pared by 5 bases and J by 2 bases, with 12 bases between. CDR3 length: 14 residues. A J-beta primer mix and a sample-barcoded 5' primer were used in a second PCR of about 7 to 12 cycles. In TCRdb, the 5' RACE reads were re-called with MiXCR into one record per CDR3 protein. The sample carries approximately 2,000,000 distinct CDR3 sequences, roughly two fifths recorded once. The rearrangement links TRBV15 to TRBJ1-2; D may be TRBD1 (6 bases). The clonotype comes from a human donor in good health. Source material: blood. For the CDR3, the DNA is TGTGCCACCAGCGCACACAGGGTGAACTATGGCTACACCTTC. It specifies CATSAHRVNYGYTF.